The clone carrying this TCR beta chain was found a few times. Attached unique molecular identifiers marked individual cDNA molecules. In TCRdb, the 5' RACE reads were re-called with MiXCR into one record per CDR3 protein. This sample has around 50,000 distinct CDR3 sequences, with over 9.5% found just once. These data come from a study of early T cells in non-severe SARS-CoV-2 infection. The TCR originated in an adult who was a healthcare worker with PCR-confirmed SARS-CoV-2 infection or an uninfected control (not recorded which). The specimen sequenced was whole blood.

CDR3 protein: CSAGEAGELFF. DNA for the CDR3: TGCAGCGCGGGGGAGGCCGGGGAGCTGTTTTTT. The V gene is TRBV29-1, the J gene TRBJ2-2; D possibly corresponds to TRBD2 (6 bases). The CDR3 runs 11 residues. The V end lost 7 bases, the J end lost 6 bases, and 9 bases lay between the germline ends. Germline V gives CDR1 SQVTM, CDR2 ANQGSEA.